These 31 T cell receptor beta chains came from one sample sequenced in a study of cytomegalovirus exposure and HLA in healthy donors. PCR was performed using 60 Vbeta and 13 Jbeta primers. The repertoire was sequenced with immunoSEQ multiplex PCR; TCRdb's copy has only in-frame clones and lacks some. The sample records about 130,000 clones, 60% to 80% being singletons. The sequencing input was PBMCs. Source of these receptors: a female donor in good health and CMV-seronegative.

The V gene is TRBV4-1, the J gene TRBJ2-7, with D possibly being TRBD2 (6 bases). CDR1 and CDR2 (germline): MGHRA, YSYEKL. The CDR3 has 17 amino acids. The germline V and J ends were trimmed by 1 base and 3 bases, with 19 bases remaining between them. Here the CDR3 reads CASSQGLRGSSDYEQYF. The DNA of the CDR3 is TGCGCCAGCAGCCAAGGGCTCCGGGGGTCATCCGACTACGAGCAGTACTTC.

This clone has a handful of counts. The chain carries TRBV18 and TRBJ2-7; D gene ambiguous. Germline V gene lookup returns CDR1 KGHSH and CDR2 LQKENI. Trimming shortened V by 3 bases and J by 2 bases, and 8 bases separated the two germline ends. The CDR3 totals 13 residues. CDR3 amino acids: CASSPEITYEQYF. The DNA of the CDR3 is TGTGCCAGCTCACCGGAGATTACCTACGAGCAGTACTTC.

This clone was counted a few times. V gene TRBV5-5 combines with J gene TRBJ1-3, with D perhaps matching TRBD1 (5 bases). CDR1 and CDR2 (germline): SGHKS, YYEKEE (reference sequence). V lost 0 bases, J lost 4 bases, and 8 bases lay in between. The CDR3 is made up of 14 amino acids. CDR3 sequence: CASSLARAGNTIYF. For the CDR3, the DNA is TGTGCCAGCAGCTTGGCCAGGGCCGGAAACACCATATATTTT.

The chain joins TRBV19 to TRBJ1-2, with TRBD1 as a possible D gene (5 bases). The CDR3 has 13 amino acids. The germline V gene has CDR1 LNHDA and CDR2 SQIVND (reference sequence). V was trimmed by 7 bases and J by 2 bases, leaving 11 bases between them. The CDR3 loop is CASIKGRNYGYTF. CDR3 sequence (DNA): TGTGCCAGTATTAAGGGGAGGAACTATGGCTACACCTTC.

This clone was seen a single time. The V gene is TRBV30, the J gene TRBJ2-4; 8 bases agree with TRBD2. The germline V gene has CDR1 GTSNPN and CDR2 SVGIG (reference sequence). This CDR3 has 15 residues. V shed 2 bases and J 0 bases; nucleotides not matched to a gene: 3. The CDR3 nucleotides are TGTGCCTGGAGTTTTCTAGCGGGAGCCAAAAACATTCAGTACTTC. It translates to CAWSFLAGAKNIQYF.

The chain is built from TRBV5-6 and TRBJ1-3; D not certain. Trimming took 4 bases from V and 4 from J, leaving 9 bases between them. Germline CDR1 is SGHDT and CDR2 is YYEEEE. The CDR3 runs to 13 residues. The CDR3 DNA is TGTGCCAGCAGCCCTGGCGGGGGAAACACCATATATTTT. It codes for CASSPGGGNTIYF.

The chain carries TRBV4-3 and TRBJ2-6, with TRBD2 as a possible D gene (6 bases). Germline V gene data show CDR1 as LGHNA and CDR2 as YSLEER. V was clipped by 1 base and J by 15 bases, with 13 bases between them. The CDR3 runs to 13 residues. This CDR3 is CASSQVAGRPLTF. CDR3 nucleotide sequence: TGCGCCAGCAGCCAAGTAGCAGGGAGGCCCCTGACTTTC.

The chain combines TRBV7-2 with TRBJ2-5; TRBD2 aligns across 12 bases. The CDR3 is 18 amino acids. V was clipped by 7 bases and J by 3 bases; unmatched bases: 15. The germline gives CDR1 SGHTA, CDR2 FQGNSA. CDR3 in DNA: TGTGCCAGCACGCCCCGACTCCTAGCGGGAGGGTTGGAAGAGACCCAGTACTTC. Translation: CASTPRLLAGGLEETQYF.

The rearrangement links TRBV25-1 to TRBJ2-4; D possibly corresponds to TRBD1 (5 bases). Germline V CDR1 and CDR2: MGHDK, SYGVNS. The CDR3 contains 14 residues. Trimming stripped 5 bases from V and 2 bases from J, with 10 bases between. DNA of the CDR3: TGTGCCAGCAGTTCAGGGTACCCCAAAAACATTCAGTACTTC. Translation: CASSSGYPKNIQYF.

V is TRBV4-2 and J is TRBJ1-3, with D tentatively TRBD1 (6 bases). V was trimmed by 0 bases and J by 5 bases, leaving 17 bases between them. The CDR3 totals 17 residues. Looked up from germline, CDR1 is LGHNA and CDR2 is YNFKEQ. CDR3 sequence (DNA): TGTGCCAGCAGCCAAGATCAACGGGGGGCGCATAGAAACACCATATATTTT. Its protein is CASSQDQRGAHRNTIYF.

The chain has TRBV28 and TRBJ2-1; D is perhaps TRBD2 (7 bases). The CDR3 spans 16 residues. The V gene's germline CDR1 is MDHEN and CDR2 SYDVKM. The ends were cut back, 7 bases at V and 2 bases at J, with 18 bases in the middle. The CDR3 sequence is CASNLSGGAPYNEQFF. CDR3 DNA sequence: TGTGCCAGCAACCTATCTGGGGGGGCCCCCTACAATGAGCAGTTCTTC. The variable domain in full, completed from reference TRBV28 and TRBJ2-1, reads DVKVTQSSRYLVKRTGEKVFLECVQDMDHENMFWYRQDPGLGLRLIYFSYDVKMKEKGDIPEGYSVSREKKERFSLILESASTNQTSMYLCASNLSGGAPYNEQFFGPGTRLTVL.

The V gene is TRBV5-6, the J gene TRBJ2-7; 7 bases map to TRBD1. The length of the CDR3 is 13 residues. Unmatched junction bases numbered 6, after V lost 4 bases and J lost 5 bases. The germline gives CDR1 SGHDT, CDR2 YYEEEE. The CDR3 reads CASSQGQWDEQYF. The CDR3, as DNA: TGTGCCAGCAGCCAGGGACAGTGGGACGAGCAGTACTTC. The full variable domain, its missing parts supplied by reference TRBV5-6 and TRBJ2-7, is DAGVTQSPTHLIKTRGQQVTLRCSPKSGHDTVSWYQQALGQGPQFIFQYYEEEERQRGNFPDRFSGHQFPNYSSELNVNALLLGDSALYLCASSQGQWDEQYFGPGTRLTVT.

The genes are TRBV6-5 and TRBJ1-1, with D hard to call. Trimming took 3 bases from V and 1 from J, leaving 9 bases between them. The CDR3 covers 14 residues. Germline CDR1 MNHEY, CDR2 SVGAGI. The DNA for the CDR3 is TGTGCCAGCAGTTATACTGCCGCGAACACTGAAGCTTTCTTT. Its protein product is CASSYTAANTEAFF.

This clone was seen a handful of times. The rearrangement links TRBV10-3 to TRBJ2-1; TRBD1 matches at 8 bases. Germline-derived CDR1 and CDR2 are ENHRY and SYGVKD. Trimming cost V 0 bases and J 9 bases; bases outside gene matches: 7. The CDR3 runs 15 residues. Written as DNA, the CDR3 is TGTGCCATCAGTGAGTCGAGGCAGGGGGCGGTTGAGCAGTTCTTC. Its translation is CAISESRQGAVEQFF.

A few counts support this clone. Written as DNA, the CDR3 is TGTGCCAGTGACCGACAGGCTGTGAGACCTTATAGCAATCAGCCCCAGCATTTT. It specifies CASDRQAVRPYSNQPQHF. The genes are TRBV19 and TRBJ1-5; weak D call: TRBD1 (6 bases). The CDR3 spans 18 residues. The V gene's germline CDR1 is LNHDA and CDR2 SQIVND (reference sequence). V was pared by 8 bases and J by 0 bases, with 23 bases between.

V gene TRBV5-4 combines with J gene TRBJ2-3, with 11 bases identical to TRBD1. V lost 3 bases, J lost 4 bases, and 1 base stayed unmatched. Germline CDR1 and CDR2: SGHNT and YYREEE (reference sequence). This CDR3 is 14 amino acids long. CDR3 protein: CASSWDRGADTQYF. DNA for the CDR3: TGTGCCAGCAGCTGGGACAGGGGGGCAGATACGCAGTATTTT. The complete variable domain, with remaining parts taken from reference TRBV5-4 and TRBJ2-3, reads ETGVTQSPTHLIKTRGQQVTLRCSSQSGHNTVSWYQQALGQGPQFIFQYYREEENGRGNFPPRFSGLQFPNYSSELNVNALELDDSALYLCASSWDRGADTQYFGPGTRLTVL.

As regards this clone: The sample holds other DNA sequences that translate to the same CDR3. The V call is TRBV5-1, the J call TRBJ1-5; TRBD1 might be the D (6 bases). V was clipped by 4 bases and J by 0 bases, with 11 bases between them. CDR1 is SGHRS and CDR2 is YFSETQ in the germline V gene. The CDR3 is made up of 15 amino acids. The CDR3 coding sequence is TGCGCCAGCAGCCCGACAGGATATAGCAATCAGCCCCAGCATTTT. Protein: CASSPTGYSNQPQHF.

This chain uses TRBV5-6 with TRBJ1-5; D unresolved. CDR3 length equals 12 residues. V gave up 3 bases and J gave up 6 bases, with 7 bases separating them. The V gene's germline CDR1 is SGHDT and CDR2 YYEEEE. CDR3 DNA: TGTGCCAGCAGCTCTGGCCGTCAGCCCCAGCATTTT. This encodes CASSSGRQPQHF.

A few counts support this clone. Here the CDR3 DNA reads TGTGCCAGCAGCTTCTCAGGACTAGCGGGAGCCGGGGGGGAGCAGTACTTC. It specifies CASSFSGLAGAGGEQYF. The chain carries TRBV13 and TRBJ2-7; 13 nucleotides agree with TRBD2. CDR1 is PRHDT, CDR2 FYEKMQ, per germline (reference sequence). V lost 3 bases and J lost 7; bases outside the gene matches: 12. CDR3 length: 17 amino acids.

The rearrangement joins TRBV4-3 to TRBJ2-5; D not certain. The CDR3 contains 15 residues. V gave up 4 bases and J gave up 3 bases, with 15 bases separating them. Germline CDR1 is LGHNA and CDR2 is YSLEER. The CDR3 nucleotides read TGCGCCAGCAGCCCCCTGTTGGCGGCCAAAGAGACCCAGTACTTC. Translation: CASSPLLAAKETQYF.

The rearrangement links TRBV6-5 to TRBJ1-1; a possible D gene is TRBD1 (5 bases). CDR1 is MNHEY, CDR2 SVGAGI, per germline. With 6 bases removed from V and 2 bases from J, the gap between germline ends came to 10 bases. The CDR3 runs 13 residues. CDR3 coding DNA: TGTGCCAGCAGCCCGACAGCCAACACTGAAGCTTTCTTT. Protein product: CASSPTANTEAFF.

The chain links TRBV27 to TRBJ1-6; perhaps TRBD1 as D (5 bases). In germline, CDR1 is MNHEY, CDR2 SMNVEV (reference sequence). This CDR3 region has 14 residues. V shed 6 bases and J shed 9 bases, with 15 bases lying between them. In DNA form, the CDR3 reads TGTGCCAGCAGGGAGAAGCAGGGAACTTCACCCCTCCACTTT. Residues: CASREKQGTSPLHF.

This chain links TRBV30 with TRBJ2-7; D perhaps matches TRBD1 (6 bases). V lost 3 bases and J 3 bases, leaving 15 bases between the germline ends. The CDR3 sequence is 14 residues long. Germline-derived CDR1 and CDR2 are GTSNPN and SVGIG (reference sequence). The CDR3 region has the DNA TGTGCCTGGAGCGGCAGGGGAAAAGACTACGAGCAGTACTTC. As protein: CAWSGRGKDYEQYF.

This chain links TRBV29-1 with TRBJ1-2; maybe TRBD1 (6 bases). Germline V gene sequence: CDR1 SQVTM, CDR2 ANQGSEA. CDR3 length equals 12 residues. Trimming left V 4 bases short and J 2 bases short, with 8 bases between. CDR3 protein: CSVAGHNYGYTF. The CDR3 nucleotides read TGCAGCGTTGCGGGACACAACTATGGCTACACCTTC. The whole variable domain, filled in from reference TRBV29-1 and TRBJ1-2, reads SAVISQKPSRDICQRGTSLTIQCQVDSQVTMMFWYRQQPGQSLTLIATANQGSEATYESGFVIDKFPISRPNLTFSTLTVSNMSPEDSSIYLCSVAGHNYGYTFGSGTRLTVV.

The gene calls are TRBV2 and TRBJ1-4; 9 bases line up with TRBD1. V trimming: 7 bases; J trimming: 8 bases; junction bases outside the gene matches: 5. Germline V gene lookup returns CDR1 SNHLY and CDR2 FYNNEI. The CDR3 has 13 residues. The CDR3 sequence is CASTGQGKEKLFF. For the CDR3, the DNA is TGTGCCAGCACCGGACAGGGGAAGGAAAAACTGTTTTTT.

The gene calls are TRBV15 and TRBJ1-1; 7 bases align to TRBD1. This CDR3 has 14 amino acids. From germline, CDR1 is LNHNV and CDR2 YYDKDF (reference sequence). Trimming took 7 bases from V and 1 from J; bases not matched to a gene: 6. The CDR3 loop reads CATTAGQRNTEAFF. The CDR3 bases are TGTGCCACCACCGCGGGACAGAGGAACACTGAAGCTTTCTTT.

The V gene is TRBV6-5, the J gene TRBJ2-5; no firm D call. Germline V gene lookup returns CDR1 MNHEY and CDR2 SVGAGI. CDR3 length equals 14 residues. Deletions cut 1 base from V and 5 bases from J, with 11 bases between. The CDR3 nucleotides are TGTGCCAGCAGTTACTTATCCAGTCTTGAGACCCAGTACTTC. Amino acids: CASSYLSSLETQYF.

Written as DNA, the CDR3 is TGCGCCAGCAGCCAAGATTCGGGGAGCAGATGGTTCAATGAGCAGTTCTTC. Its protein is CASSQDSGSRWFNEQFF. J is TRBJ2-1 and V is TRBV4-3; tentatively, D is TRBD2 (5 bases). CDR3 length equals 17 residues. CDR1 is LGHNA, CDR2 YSLEER, per germline. V was clipped by 0 bases and J by 6 bases, with 18 bases between them.

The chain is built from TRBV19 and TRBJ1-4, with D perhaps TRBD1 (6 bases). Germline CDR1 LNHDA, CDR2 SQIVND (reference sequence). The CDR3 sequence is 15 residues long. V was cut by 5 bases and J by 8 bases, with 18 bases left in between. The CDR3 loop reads CASSPPGFRGEKLFF. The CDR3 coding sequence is TGTGCCAGTAGTCCCCCGGGGTTCAGGGGCGAAAAACTGTTTTTT.

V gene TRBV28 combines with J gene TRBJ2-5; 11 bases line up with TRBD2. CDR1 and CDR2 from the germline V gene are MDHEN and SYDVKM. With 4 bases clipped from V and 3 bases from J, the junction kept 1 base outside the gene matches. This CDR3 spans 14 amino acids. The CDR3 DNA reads TGTGCCAGCAGTTCTAGCGGGAGGAAAGAGACCCAGTACTTC. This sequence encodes CASSSSGRKETQYF.

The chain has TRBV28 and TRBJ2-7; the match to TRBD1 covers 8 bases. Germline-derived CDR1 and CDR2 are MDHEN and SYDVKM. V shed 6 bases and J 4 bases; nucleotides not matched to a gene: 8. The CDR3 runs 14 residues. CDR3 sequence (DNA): TGTGCCAGCAGGCAAGGGACAGGCACTTACGAGCAGTACTTC. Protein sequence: CASRQGTGTYEQYF.